These T cell receptor beta chains were read from a single sample in a study of T cell responses to AZD1222 COVID-19 vaccine. Assay: immunoSEQ multiplex PCR; the TCRdb copy retains only in-frame clones and omits some. The table lists 130,000 to 150,000 clones, roughly 87% of them singletons, with 4.5% to 6.5% in the top ten. The sample was peripheral blood, taken on day 0 of AZD1222 vaccination. The receptors stem from an adult in good health. Both conserved end residues are part of each CDR3. Each record gives: J gene, V gene, D gene, clone size, CDR3 protein, CDR3 DNA. The D gene is left open where the match is weak. The size field is filled for only some rows; it gives once, few, many or a size class.

TRBJ1-2 | TRBV5-6 | TRBD1 | few | CASSWDRGLAIDGYTF | TGTGCCAGCAGCTGGGACAGGGGTTTAGCGATTGATGGCTACACCTTC
TRBJ2-2 | TRBV7-8 | - | - | CASSYVSGAHWNTGELFF | TGTGCCAGCAGCTACGTCTCAGGAGCTCACTGGAACACCGGGGAGCTGTTTTTT
TRBJ1-3 | TRBV9 | TRBD1 | once | CASSTTGQRRNTIYF | TGTGCCAGCAGCACCACGGGACAGCGAAGAAACACCATATATTTT
TRBJ1-2 | TRBV29-1 | - | - | CSGGGPGYGYTF | TGCAGCGGGGGCGGTCCCGGGTATGGCTACACCTTC
TRBJ2-2 | TRBV3-1/TRBV3-2 | TRBD2 | - | CASSRRSGTSGTSNTGELFF | TGTGCCAGCAGCCGGCGATCAGGGACTAGCGGGACCTCGAACACCGGGGAGCTGTTTTTT
TRBJ1-1 | TRBV27 | - | once | CASAPAGGHTEAFF | TGTGCCAGCGCCCCGGCCGGGGGGCACACTGAAGCTTTCTTT
TRBJ2-1 | TRBV4-2 | - | - | CASSQLGSSYNEQFF | TGTGCCAGCAGCCAGTTAGGTAGCTCCTACAATGAGCAGTTCTTC
TRBJ1-6 | TRBV28 | - | - | CASSLSANSPLHF | TGTGCCAGCAGTCTTTCAGCGAATTCACCCCTCCACTTT
TRBJ1-1 | TRBV7-6 | - | - | CASSLDPGVGTEAFF | TGTGCCAGCAGCTTAGATCCGGGGGTCGGCACTGAAGCTTTCTTT
TRBJ2-1 | TRBV28 | TRBD1 | - | CASSRGPPYNEQFF | TGTGCCAGCAGCAGGGGGCCCCCCTACAATGAGCAGTTCTTC
TRBJ1-1 | TRBV7-9 | TRBD1 | - | CASRGQGADEAFF | TGTGCCAGCAGAGGACAGGGGGCGGATGAAGCTTTCTTT
TRBJ2-7 | TRBV18 | - | once | CASSSRGGAYEQYF | TGTGCCAGCTCAAGTAGGGGGGGGGCCTACGAGCAGTACTTC
TRBJ2-7 | TRBV5-1 | - | - | CASSFPRLEEGYLYEQYF | TGCGCCAGCAGCTTCCCCCGCTTGGAAGAGGGTTACCTCTACGAGCAGTACTTC
TRBJ2-7 | TRBV19 | - | - | CASSIEPGGLYEQYF | TGTGCCAGTAGTATTGAACCAGGGGGGCTCTACGAGCAGTACTTC
TRBJ2-7 | TRBV11-3 | TRBD2 | - | CASSPNIAGPSYEQYF | TGTGCCAGCAGCCCCAACATAGCGGGACCTTCCTACGAGCAGTACTTC
TRBJ1-1 | TRBV24-1 | TRBD1 | - | CATSDSAGGNTEAFF | TGTGCCACCAGTGATTCGGCAGGGGGTAACACTGAAGCTTTCTTT
TRBJ1-1 | TRBV2 | - | few | CASSDRDLNTEAFF | TGTGCCAGCAGTGACAGAGACTTGAACACTGAAGCTTTCTTT
TRBJ1-2 | TRBV5-1 | - | - | CASSLDSPNYGYTF | TGCGCCAGCAGCTTGGACAGCCCAAACTATGGCTACACCTTC
TRBJ2-4 | TRBV9 | - | - | CASSDRPGNIQYF | TGTGCCAGCAGCGACCGGCCCGGGAACATTCAGTACTTC
TRBJ2-1 | TRBV28 | TRBD2 | - | CASRLQGLVNEQFF | TGTGCCAGCAGACTTCAAGGACTAGTAAATGAGCAGTTCTTC
TRBJ1-1 | TRBV7-2 | - | - | CASSVDPTRATTGAFF | TGTGCCAGCAGCGTAGACCCAACCCGGGCAACAACGGGGGCTTTCTTT
TRBJ1-2 | TRBV5-1 | - | - | CASSFPGGGGYTF | TGCGCCAGCAGCTTCCCCGGGGGCGGGGGCTACACCTTC
TRBJ1-2 | TRBV7-9 | - | - | CASSHNSGYGYTF | TGTGCCAGCAGTCACAACTCCGGGTATGGCTACACCTTC
TRBJ2-1 | TRBV30 | - | - | CAWDSATNNEQFF | TGTGCCTGGGATAGCGCGACGAACAATGAGCAGTTCTTC
TRBJ1-5 | TRBV30 | - | few | CAWTANSNQPQHF | TGTGCCTGGACAGCAAATAGCAATCAGCCCCAGCATTTT
TRBJ1-1 | TRBV3-1/TRBV3-2 | - | - | CASSQDPGGWGNTEAFF | TGTGCCAGCAGCCAAGACCCCGGGGGTTGGGGGAACACTGAAGCTTTCTTT
TRBJ2-7 | TRBV7-9 | TRBD2 | - | CASSPLAGGLYEQYF | TGTGCCAGCAGCCCCCTAGCGGGAGGTCTCTACGAGCAGTACTTC
TRBJ2-1 | TRBV24-1 | - | - | CATSDLMGFGEQFF | TGTGCCACCAGTGATTTGATGGGGTTCGGTGAGCAGTTCTTC
TRBJ2-2 | TRBV7-2 | - | - | CASSSWGQGIAGELFF | TGTGCCAGCTCAAGTTGGGGTCAGGGGATCGCCGGGGAGCTGTTTTTT
TRBJ1-1 | TRBV4-1 | TRBD1 | once | CASSQRDRAYTEAFF | TGCGCCAGCAGCCAGAGGGACAGGGCGTACACTGAAGCTTTCTTT
TRBJ1-4 | TRBV4-3 | - | once | CASSHPMGGIANEKLFF | TGCGCCAGCAGCCACCCCATGGGGGGGATAGCTAATGAAAAACTGTTTTTT
TRBJ2-7 | TRBV28 | TRBD1 | few | CASRPGQSYEQYF | TGTGCCAGCCGACCGGGACAGTCCTACGAGCAGTACTTC
TRBJ2-1 | TRBV5-1 | TRBD2 | - | CASSLTSGREGEQFF | TGCGCCAGCAGCTTGACTAGCGGGAGGGAGGGTGAGCAGTTCTTC
TRBJ1-4 | TRBV7-2 | - | - | CASSLKRAATNEKLFF | TGTGCCAGCAGCTTAAAAAGGGCAGCAACTAATGAAAAACTGTTTTTT
TRBJ2-7 | TRBV19 | - | - | CASSPPLGSLYEQYF | TGTGCCAGTAGTCCCCCCCTGGGAAGCCTCTACGAGCAGTACTTC
TRBJ2-1 | TRBV13 | - | few | CASRPRAGGGLFF | TGTGCCAGCAGACCTCGGGCAGGGGGGGGATTGTTCTTC
TRBJ1-1 | TRBV7-2 | - | - | CASSLRPLGDTEAFF | TGTGCCAGCAGCTTACGCCCCCTGGGGGACACTGAAGCTTTCTTT
TRBJ2-3 | TRBV11-3 | - | few | CASRAADSTDTQYF | TGTGCCAGCCGCGCAGCAGATAGCACAGATACGCAGTATTTT
TRBJ2-6 | TRBV7-2 | - | - | CASSLVGLSGSGANVLTF | TGTGCCAGCAGCTTAGTAGGACTTTCGGGCTCTGGGGCCAACGTCCTGACTTTC
TRBJ1-4 | TRBV6-5 | - | - | CASSYAKSATNEKLFF | TGTGCCAGCAGTTATGCAAAGAGTGCAACTAATGAAAAACTGTTTTTT
TRBJ2-3 | TRBV24-1 | TRBD2 | - | CATSVESGSQYF | TGTGCCACCAGTGTGGAAAGCGGGAGTCAGTATTTT
TRBJ1-1 | TRBV12-3/TRBV12-4 | - | - | CASSPRTGAWAFF | TGTGCCAGCAGTCCCAGGACGGGGGCTTGGGCTTTCTTT
TRBJ1-2 | TRBV5-1 | - | - | CASQDTNERYTF | TGCGCCAGCCAGGACACCAACGAGCGCTACACCTTC
TRBJ2-1 | TRBV7-2 | TRBD2 | once | CASRGRGGRPNEQFF | TGTGCCAGCAGAGGGAGGGGCGGGAGGCCGAATGAGCAGTTCTTC
TRBJ2-5 | TRBV29-1 | TRBD2 | once | CSVGPSGETQYF | TGCAGCGTTGGCCCTAGCGGGGAGACCCAGTACTTC
TRBJ2-7 | TRBV2 | TRBD1 | - | CASRSTGGYSYEQYF | TGTGCCAGCAGGTCGACAGGGGGTTACTCCTACGAGCAGTACTTC
TRBJ1-1 | TRBV7-9 | - | - | CASSLNRGVNTEAFF | TGTGCCAGCAGCTTAAATAGGGGGGTGAACACTGAAGCTTTCTTT
TRBJ2-1 | TRBV27 | TRBD2 | - | CASSLGTSVYSYNEQFF | TGTGCCAGCAGTTTAGGTACTAGCGTTTACTCCTACAATGAGCAGTTCTTC
TRBJ2-1 | TRBV6-1 | TRBD2 | once | CASSELAGANEQFF | TGTGCCAGCAGTGAACTAGCGGGAGCCAATGAGCAGTTCTTC
TRBJ1-4 | TRBV7-9 | - | - | CASSSARVANEKLFF | TGTGCCAGCAGCTCTGCTAGGGTCGCAAATGAAAAACTGTTTTTT
TRBJ2-1 | TRBV5-5 | TRBD2 | once | CASSPGQLAALLSSYNEQFF | TGTGCCAGCAGCCCGGGGCAACTAGCGGCCCTATTGAGCTCCTACAATGAGCAGTTCTTC
TRBJ1-2 | TRBV5-1 | TRBD1 | - | CASSLGQGNYGYTF | TGCGCCAGCAGCTTGGGACAGGGGAACTATGGCTACACCTTC
TRBJ2-1 | TRBV11-2 | - | - | CASSWGPSSYNEQFF | TGTGCCAGCAGCTGGGGACCGAGCTCCTACAATGAGCAGTTCTTC
TRBJ1-1 | TRBV5-5 | TRBD1 | - | CASSGGTGIKAFF | TGTGCCAGCAGCGGCGGGACAGGGATAAAAGCTTTCTTT
TRBJ2-1 | TRBV27 | - | - | CASLGNSYNEQFF | TGTGCCAGCTTGGGGAACTCCTACAATGAGCAGTTCTTC
TRBJ2-1 | TRBV9 | - | - | CASSVAGAEQFF | TGTGCCAGCAGCGTAGCGGGAGCTGAGCAGTTCTTC
TRBJ2-5 | TRBV12-3/TRBV12-4 | - | - | CASSFKGPGAQYF | TGTGCCAGCAGTTTCAAGGGACCCGGCGCCCAGTACTTC
TRBJ1-4 | TRBV11-2 | - | - | CASSLNSVGKLFF | TGTGCCAGCAGCCTTAATTCGGTGGGAAAACTGTTTTTT
TRBJ1-1 | TRBV2 | - | few | CASSEAQAQNTEAFF | TGTGCCAGCAGTGAAGCGCAGGCACAGAACACTGAAGCTTTCTTT
TRBJ1-3 | TRBV11-2 | - | - | CASSLRGSPRRNTIYF | TGTGCCAGCAGCTTAAGGGGGAGCCCTCGTCGGAACACCATATATTTT